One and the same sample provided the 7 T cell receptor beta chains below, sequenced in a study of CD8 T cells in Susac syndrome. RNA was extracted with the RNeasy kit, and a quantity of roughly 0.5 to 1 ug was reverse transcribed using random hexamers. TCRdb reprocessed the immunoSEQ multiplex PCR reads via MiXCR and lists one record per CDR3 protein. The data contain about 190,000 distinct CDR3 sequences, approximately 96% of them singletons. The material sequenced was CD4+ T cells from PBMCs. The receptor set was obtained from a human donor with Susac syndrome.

DNA for the CDR3: TGTGCCAGCAGTTCAACCAGAGGCACTGAAGCTTTCTTT. The encoded protein is CASSSTRGTEAFF. V and J are TRBV6-5 and TRBJ1-1; D unclear. Germline CDR1 reads MNHEY; CDR2 reads SVGAGI. The CDR3 length is 13 residues. The ends were cut back, 4 bases at V and 4 bases at J, with 10 bases in the middle.

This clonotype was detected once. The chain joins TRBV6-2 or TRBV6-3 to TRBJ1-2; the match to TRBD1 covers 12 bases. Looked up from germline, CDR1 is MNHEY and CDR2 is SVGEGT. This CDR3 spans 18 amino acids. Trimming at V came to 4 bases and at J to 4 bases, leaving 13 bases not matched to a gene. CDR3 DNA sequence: TGTGCCAGCAGTTCCCTCCGGGACAGGGGGCCGCAGGGCTATGGCTACACCTTC. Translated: CASSSLRDRGPQGYGYTF.

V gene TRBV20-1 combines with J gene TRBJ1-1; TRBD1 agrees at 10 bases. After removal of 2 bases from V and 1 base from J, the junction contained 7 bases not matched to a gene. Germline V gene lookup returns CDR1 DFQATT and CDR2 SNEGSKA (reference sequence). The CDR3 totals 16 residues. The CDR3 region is CSARSGTGAGNTEAFF. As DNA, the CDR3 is TGCAGTGCTAGATCCGGGACAGGGGCAGGGAACACTGAAGCTTTCTTT.

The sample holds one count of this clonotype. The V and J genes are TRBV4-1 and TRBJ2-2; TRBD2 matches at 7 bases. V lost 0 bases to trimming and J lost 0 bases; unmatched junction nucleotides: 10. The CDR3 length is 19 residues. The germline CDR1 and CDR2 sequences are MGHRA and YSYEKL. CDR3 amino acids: CASSQDRLRGTSNTGELFF. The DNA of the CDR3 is TGCGCCAGCAGCCAAGATCGGTTGCGGGGGACCTCGAACACCGGGGAGCTGTTTTTT.

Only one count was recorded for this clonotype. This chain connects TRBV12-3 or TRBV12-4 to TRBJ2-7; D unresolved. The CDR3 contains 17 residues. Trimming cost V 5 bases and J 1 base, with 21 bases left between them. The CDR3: CASSPTPLSLLSYEQYF. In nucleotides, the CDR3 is TGTGCCAGCAGTCCCACACCCTTATCCCTCTTATCCTACGAGCAGTACTTC.

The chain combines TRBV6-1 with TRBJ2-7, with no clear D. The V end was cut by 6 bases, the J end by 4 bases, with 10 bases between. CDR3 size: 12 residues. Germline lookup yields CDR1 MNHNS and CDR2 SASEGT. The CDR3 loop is CASSATIYEQYF. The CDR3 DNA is TGTGCCAGCAGCGCGACAATTTACGAGCAGTACTTC.

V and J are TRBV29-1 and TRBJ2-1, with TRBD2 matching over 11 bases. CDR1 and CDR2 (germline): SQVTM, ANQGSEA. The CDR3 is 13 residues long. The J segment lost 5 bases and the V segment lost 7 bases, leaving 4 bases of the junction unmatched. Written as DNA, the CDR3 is TGCAGCGCAGGGACTAGCGGTAACAATGAGCAGTTCTTC. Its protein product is CSAGTSGNNEQFF.